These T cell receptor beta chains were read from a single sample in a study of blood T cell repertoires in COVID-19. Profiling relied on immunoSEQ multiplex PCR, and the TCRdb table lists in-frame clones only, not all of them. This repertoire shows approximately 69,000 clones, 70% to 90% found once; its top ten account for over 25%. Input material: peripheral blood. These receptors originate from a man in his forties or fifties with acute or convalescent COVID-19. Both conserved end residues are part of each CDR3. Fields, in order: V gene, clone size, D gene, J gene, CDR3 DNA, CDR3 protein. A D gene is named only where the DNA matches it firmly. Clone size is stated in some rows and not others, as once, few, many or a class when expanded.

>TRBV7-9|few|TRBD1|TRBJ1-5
TGTGCCAGCAGCCAAGGGACAGGGGAAAAACAGCCCCAGCATTTT
CASSQGTGEKQPQHF
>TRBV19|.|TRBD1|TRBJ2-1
TGTGCCAGTAGCCCCGGGACAGGGTGGGGTGAGCAGTTCTTC
CASSPGTGWGEQFF
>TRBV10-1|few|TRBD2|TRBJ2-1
TGCGCCAGCAGTGAGTCGACTAGCGCTACCTACAATGAGCAGTTCTTC
CASSESTSATYNEQFF
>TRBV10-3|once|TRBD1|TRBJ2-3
TGTGCCATCAGTCTGACAGGGGGCACAGATACGCAGTATTTT
CAISLTGGTDTQYF
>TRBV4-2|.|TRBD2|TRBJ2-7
TGTGCCAGCAGCCAAGATCTAGCGGAGTCCTACGAGCAGTACTTC
CASSQDLAESYEQYF
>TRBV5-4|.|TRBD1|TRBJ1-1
TGTGCCAGCAGCAGAGAACAGGGGAGCACTGAAGCTTTCTTT
CASSREQGSTEAFF
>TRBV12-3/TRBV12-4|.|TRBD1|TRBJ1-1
TGTGCCAGCAGAACAGGGGTCACTGAAGCTTTCTTT
CASRTGVTEAFF
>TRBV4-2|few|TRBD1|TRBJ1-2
TGTGCCAGCAGCCAACACCCCGGGACAGCCTTTAAGTCGGGAGGCTACACCTTC
CASSQHPGTAFKSGGYTF
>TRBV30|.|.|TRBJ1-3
TGTGCCTCCGAAACAGGAAACACCATATATTTT
CASETGNTIYF
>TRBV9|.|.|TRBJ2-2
TGTGCCAGCAGCGTAGCTACAACAAGCGTGGCCGGGGAGCTGTTTTTT
CASSVATTSVAGELFF
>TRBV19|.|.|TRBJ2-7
TGTGCCAGTAGTATAGATACAGGGAAAAACGAGCAGTACTTC
CASSIDTGKNEQYF
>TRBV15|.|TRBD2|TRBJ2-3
TGTGCCACCAGAGGAGCGGGGGGGATGCCAGATACGCAGTATTTT
CATRGAGGMPDTQYF
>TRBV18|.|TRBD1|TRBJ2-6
TGTGCCAGCTCAACAAACAGGGGGTCTGGGGCCAACGTCCTGACTTTC
CASSTNRGSGANVLTF
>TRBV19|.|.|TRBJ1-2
TGTGCCAGTACCCCGAGGGGGGGCTACGGCTACACCTTC
CASTPRGGYGYTF
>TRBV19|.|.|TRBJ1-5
TGTGCCAGTAGTCCGGAGTTTAGCAATCAGCCCCAGCATTTT
CASSPEFSNQPQHF
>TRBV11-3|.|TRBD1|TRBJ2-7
TGTGCCAGCAGCCCACGGACAGGTTCCTACGAGCAGTACTTC
CASSPRTGSYEQYF
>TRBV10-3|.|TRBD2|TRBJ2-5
TGTGCCATCAGTGAGTCGACTAGCGGGGGTGGGGAGACCCAGTACTTC
CAISESTSGGGETQYF